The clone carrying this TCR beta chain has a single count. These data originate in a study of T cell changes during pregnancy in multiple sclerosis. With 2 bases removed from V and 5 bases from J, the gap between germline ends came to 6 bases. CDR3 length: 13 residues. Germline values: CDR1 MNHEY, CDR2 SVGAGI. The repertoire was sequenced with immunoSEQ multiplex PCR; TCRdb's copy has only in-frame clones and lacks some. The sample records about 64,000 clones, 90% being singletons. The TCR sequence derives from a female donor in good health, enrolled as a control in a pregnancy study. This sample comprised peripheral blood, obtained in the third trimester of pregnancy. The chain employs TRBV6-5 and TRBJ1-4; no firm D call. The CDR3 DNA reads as TGTGCCAGCAGTTACGGCGGAAATGAAAAACTGTTTTTT. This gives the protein CASSYGGNEKLFF.